The rows below give T cell receptor beta chains drawn from one sample of a study of blood T cell repertoires in COVID-19. Profiling relied on immunoSEQ multiplex PCR, and the TCRdb table lists in-frame clones only, not all of them. The sample carries some 94,000 clones, roughly 70% recorded once. Sequencing was done on a sample of peripheral blood. Receptors originate from a woman aged 55-70 years in a cohort sampled during active or convalescent COVID-19. Each CDR3 is given with its conserved first and last residue. A D gene is named only where the DNA matches it firmly. Not every row has a clone size; where given, it reads once, few, many or a size class.

V: TRBV18
size: NA
J: TRBJ2-4
D: NA
DNA: TGTGCCAGCTCACCACCCGGGGTCGCCAAAAACATTCAGTACTTC
CDR3: CASSPPGVAKNIQYF

V: TRBV7-9
size: NA
J: TRBJ1-2
D: NA
DNA: TGTGCCAGCAGCCCTAGGGGGATATCGAATGGCTACACCTTC
CDR3: CASSPRGISNGYTF

V: TRBV19
size: few
J: TRBJ2-3
D: TRBD1
DNA: TGTGCCAGTAGGCACAGGGGCGGAGATACGCAGTATTTT
CDR3: CASRHRGGDTQYF

V: TRBV7-2
size: NA
J: TRBJ1-2
D: NA
DNA: TGTGCCAGCAGCTTAGGACTTGTAACTGGCTACACCTTC
CDR3: CASSLGLVTGYTF

V: TRBV18
size: few
J: TRBJ2-5
D: TRBD2
DNA: TGTGCCAGCTCACCCTTCCCAAAGGCGGGGGTGGAGACCCAGTACTTC
CDR3: CASSPFPKAGVETQYF

V: TRBV5-1
size: NA
J: TRBJ2-3
D: NA
DNA: TGCGCCAGCAGCTTGGGGGCAAAACAGGGCACAGATACGCAGTATTTT
CDR3: CASSLGAKQGTDTQYF

V: TRBV9
size: NA
J: TRBJ1-1
D: TRBD1
DNA: TGTGCCAGCAGCCCACAAAGGACAGGGGAGAACACTGAAGCTTTCTTT
CDR3: CASSPQRTGENTEAFF

V: TRBV3-1/TRBV3-2
size: NA
J: TRBJ2-1
D: NA
DNA: TGTGCCAGCAGCATCAGGAGGAGGGGCCACAATGAGCAGTTCTTC
CDR3: CASSIRRRGHNEQFF

V: TRBV6-5
size: NA
J: TRBJ1-1
D: TRBD1
DNA: TGTGCCACTTCAAACGGACAGGGAGGTTGGACTGAAGCTTTCTTT
CDR3: CATSNGQGGWTEAFF

V: TRBV5-1
size: NA
J: TRBJ1-6
D: NA
DNA: TGCGCCAGCAGCTTACTCGGACAGCGTGAAAATTCACCCCTCCACTTT
CDR3: CASSLLGQRENSPLHF

V: TRBV6-5
size: NA
J: TRBJ1-1
D: TRBD1
DNA: TGTGCCAGCTCACAGTCCGGGACAGGGAGCGCTGAAGCTTTCTTT
CDR3: CASSQSGTGSAEAFF

V: TRBV5-8
size: NA
J: TRBJ2-5
D: TRBD1
DNA: TGTGCCAGCAGCTTGGGGGACAGGGAAGGAGAGACCCAGTACTTC
CDR3: CASSLGDREGETQYF

V: TRBV9
size: NA
J: TRBJ2-2
D: TRBD2
DNA: TGTGCCAGCAGCGTAGCGGGGGGGACGCAGAACACCGGGGAGCTGTTTTTT
CDR3: CASSVAGGTQNTGELFF

V: TRBV2
size: NA
J: TRBJ2-3
D: TRBD2
DNA: TGTGCCAGCGGTACTAGCGGGGGCCCTCTCCCCGGAACAGATACGCAGTATTTT
CDR3: CASGTSGGPLPGTDTQYF

V: TRBV5-6
size: once
J: TRBJ2-5
D: TRBD1
DNA: TGTGCCAGCAGCGGCATCAGGGGGAGGACAGGGCTTTTGAGTGAGACCCAGTACTTC
CDR3: CASSGIRGRTGLLSETQYF

V: TRBV5-6
size: NA
J: TRBJ1-3
D: NA
DNA: TGTGCCAGCAGCTTGGTACGCGGCCACTCTGGAAACACCATATATTTT
CDR3: CASSLVRGHSGNTIYF

V: TRBV7-9
size: few
J: TRBJ1-2
D: NA
DNA: TGTGCCAGCAGCACCCGAGCGGGGCATGGCTACACCTTC
CDR3: CASSTRAGHGYTF

V: TRBV5-1
size: NA
J: TRBJ1-2
D: NA
DNA: TGCGCCAGCAGCAATACAGGGAACCTCTATGGCTACACCTTC
CDR3: CASSNTGNLYGYTF

V: TRBV9
size: NA
J: TRBJ1-6
D: NA
DNA: TGTGCCAGCAGCCCCGACTCCGCCATTAATTCACCCCTCCACTTT
CDR3: CASSPDSAINSPLHF

V: TRBV7-2
size: once
J: TRBJ2-5
D: TRBD1
DNA: TGTGCCAGCAGCCTTCAGACAGGGGTTCAAGAGACCCAGTACTTC
CDR3: CASSLQTGVQETQYF

V: TRBV24-1
size: many
J: TRBJ2-7
D: TRBD2
DNA: TGTGCCACCAGTGATTTGCCCCGCCCTAGCGGGGCCTACGAGCAGTACTTC
CDR3: CATSDLPRPSGAYEQYF

V: TRBV7-8
size: once
J: TRBJ1-1
D: NA
DNA: TGTGCCAGCAGCTTACTCACGGGGAACACTGAAGCTTTCTTT
CDR3: CASSLLTGNTEAFF

V: TRBV6-4
size: NA
J: TRBJ1-6
D: NA
DNA: TGTGCCAGCAGTGCGGAGACACGGGCGGGTTCACCCCTCCACTTT
CDR3: CASSAETRAGSPLHF

V: TRBV7-3
size: many
J: TRBJ2-6
D: NA
DNA: TGTGCCAGCAGCCTATCAGGCTCTGGGGCCAACGTCCTGACTTTC
CDR3: CASSLSGSGANVLTF

V: TRBV9
size: NA
J: TRBJ1-3
D: NA
DNA: TGTGCCAGCAGCGTCCAGGCCCAGACCTATGGAAACACCATATATTTT
CDR3: CASSVQAQTYGNTIYF

V: TRBV6-5
size: few
J: TRBJ1-1
D: NA
DNA: TGTGCCAGCAGTTACTCGAGAAGGGAGGCGGCTTTCTTT
CDR3: CASSYSRREAAFF

V: TRBV29-1
size: NA
J: TRBJ1-2
D: NA
DNA: TGCAGCGTTGAAAAGGGCAGCGGTTTAGGCTATGGCTACACCTTC
CDR3: CSVEKGSGLGYGYTF

V: TRBV4-3
size: NA
J: TRBJ1-6
D: NA
DNA: TGCGCCAGCAGCCAAGATACGGGGGTAGGGAATTCACCCCTCCACTTT
CDR3: CASSQDTGVGNSPLHF

V: TRBV19
size: NA
J: TRBJ1-5
D: NA
DNA: TGTGCCAGTAGTATAGTCAGGGTTAGCAATCAGCCCCAGCATTTT
CDR3: CASSIVRVSNQPQHF

V: TRBV5-1
size: many
J: TRBJ1-3
D: TRBD1
DNA: TGCGCCAGCAGCTTGAGACCCGACAGGGGGTTTCGAAACACCATATATTTT
CDR3: CASSLRPDRGFRNTIYF

V: TRBV19
size: few
J: TRBJ2-1
D: NA
DNA: TGTGCCAGTAGCGGGGGAACGGGCTATGGTAGGGATGAGCAGTTCTTC
CDR3: CASSGGTGYGRDEQFF

V: TRBV5-1
size: NA
J: TRBJ2-1
D: NA
DNA: TGCGCCAGCAGCTGGGGAGGAGAGGTGGGTGAGCAGTTCTTC
CDR3: CASSWGGEVGEQFF

V: TRBV6-5
size: NA
J: TRBJ2-3
D: NA
DNA: TGTGCCAGCCGCCGGGACACAGATACGCAGTATTTT
CDR3: CASRRDTDTQYF

V: TRBV5-5
size: NA
J: TRBJ1-6
D: NA
DNA: TGTGCCAGCAGCGGTTTTCAGGCAGGGGTTTCACCCCTCCACTTT
CDR3: CASSGFQAGVSPLHF

V: TRBV11-3
size: NA
J: TRBJ2-7
D: NA
DNA: TGTGCCAGCAGCTTAAGGGCAGGGGCCAACGAGCAGTACTTC
CDR3: CASSLRAGANEQYF

V: TRBV5-1
size: NA
J: TRBJ2-5
D: TRBD2
DNA: TGCGCCAGCATGATCAGCGGGGGACTCCAAGAGACCCAGTACTTC
CDR3: CASMISGGLQETQYF

V: TRBV4-2
size: few
J: TRBJ2-2
D: TRBD2
DNA: TGTGCCAGCAGCCAGGGACTAAACACCGGGGAGCTGTTTTTT
CDR3: CASSQGLNTGELFF

V: TRBV29-1
size: once
J: TRBJ1-1
D: TRBD1
DNA: TGCAGCGTCTCGCGGGACAGCAGGAACACTGAAGCTTTCTTT
CDR3: CSVSRDSRNTEAFF

V: TRBV2
size: few
J: TRBJ1-1
D: TRBD1
DNA: TGTGCCAGCAACAGGGGGCGAATTCTCACTGAAGCTTTCTTT
CDR3: CASNRGRILTEAFF

V: TRBV5-6
size: few
J: TRBJ1-2
D: TRBD1
DNA: TGTGCCAGCAGCTTGAAGGGAGACAGGGTTGAATGGTATGGCTACACCTTC
CDR3: CASSLKGDRVEWYGYTF

V: TRBV3-1/TRBV3-2
size: NA
J: TRBJ1-1
D: NA
DNA: TGTGCCAGCAGCCAAGTCTCGGGGAGCACTGAAGCTTTCTTT
CDR3: CASSQVSGSTEAFF

V: TRBV11-2
size: few
J: TRBJ2-7
D: NA
DNA: TGTGCCAGCAGCGTCGCCCCGGACAGCATCTACGAGCAGTACTTC
CDR3: CASSVAPDSIYEQYF

V: TRBV2
size: NA
J: TRBJ2-5
D: NA
DNA: TGTGCCAGTGAGGGATGGCAGGAGACCCAGTACTTC
CDR3: CASEGWQETQYF

V: TRBV4-2
size: NA
J: TRBJ1-1
D: NA
DNA: TGTGCCAGCAGCCCCGAGGACTTGAACACTGAAGCTTTCTTT
CDR3: CASSPEDLNTEAFF